This T cell receptor (beta chain) was sequenced for a study of T cell responses to AZD1222 COVID-19 vaccine. The data were produced by immunoSEQ multiplex PCR, yet TCRdb's version contains in-frame clones alone and is incomplete. This table holds about 120,000 clones, around 91% found once. CDR1 is LNHDA, CDR2 SQIVND, per germline (reference sequence). The CDR3 extends over 15 amino acids. J lost 3 bases, V lost 7 bases, and 9 bases had no gene match. This sequence originates from an adult in good health. The chain has TRBV19 and TRBJ1-2; 9 bases agree with TRBD1. Specimen: peripheral blood, collected on day 0 of AZD1222 vaccination. CDR3 residues: CASTQGWTGDYGYTF. The CDR3 DNA reads TGTGCCAGTACTCAGGGTTGGACAGGGGACTATGGCTACACCTTC.